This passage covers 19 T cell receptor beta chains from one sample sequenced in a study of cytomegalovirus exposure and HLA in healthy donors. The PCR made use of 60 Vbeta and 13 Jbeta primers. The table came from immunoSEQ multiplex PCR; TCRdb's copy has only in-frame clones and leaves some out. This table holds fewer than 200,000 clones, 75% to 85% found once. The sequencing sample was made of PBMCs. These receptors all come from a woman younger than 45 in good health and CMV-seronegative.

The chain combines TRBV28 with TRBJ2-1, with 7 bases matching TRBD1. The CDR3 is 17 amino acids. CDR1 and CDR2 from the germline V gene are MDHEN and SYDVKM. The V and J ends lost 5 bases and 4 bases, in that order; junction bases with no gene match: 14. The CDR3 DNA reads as TGTGCCAGCAGTGCAATATCCGGGACAGCAGAATACAATGAGCAGTTCTTC. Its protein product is CASSAISGTAEYNEQFF.

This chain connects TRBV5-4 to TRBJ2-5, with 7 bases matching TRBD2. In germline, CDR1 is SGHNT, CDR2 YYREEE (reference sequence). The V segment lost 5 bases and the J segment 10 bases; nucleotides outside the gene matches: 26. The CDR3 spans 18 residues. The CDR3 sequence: CASRHGLVFDPVKMGQYF. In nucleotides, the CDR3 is TGTGCCAGCAGACACGGACTAGTTTTCGACCCGGTTAAAATGGGCCAGTACTTC.

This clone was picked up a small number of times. CDR3 sequence: CASSLLASEYNEQFF. DNA of the CDR3: TGTGCCAGCAGTTTACTGGCTAGCGAGTACAATGAGCAGTTCTTC. The chain is built from TRBV27 and TRBJ2-1, with a weak D call TRBD2 (6 bases). Germline V gene lookup returns CDR1 MNHEY and CDR2 SMNVEV (reference sequence). The CDR3 has 15 amino acids. V shed 2 bases and J shed 4 bases, with 12 bases lying between them.

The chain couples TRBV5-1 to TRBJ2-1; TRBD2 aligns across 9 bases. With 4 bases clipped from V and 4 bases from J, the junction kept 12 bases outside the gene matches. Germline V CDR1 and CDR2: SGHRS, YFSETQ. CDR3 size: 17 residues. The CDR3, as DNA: TGCGCCAGCAGCCCCGGGCGAGCGGGAGGCGGGTACAATGAGCAGTTCTTC. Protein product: CASSPGRAGGGYNEQFF.

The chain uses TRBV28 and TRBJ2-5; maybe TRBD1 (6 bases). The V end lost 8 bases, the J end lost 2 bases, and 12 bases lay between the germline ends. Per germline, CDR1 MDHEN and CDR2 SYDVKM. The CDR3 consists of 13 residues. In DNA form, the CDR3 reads TGTGCCAGCGGCTTGGACAGTCAAGAGACCCAGTACTTC. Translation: CASGLDSQETQYF.

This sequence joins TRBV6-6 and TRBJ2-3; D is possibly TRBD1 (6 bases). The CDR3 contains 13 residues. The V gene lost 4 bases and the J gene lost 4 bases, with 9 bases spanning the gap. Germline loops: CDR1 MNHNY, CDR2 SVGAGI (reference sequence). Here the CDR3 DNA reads TGTGCCAGCAGTTTCCAGGGGTCAGATACGCAGTATTTT. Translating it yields CASSFQGSDTQYF.

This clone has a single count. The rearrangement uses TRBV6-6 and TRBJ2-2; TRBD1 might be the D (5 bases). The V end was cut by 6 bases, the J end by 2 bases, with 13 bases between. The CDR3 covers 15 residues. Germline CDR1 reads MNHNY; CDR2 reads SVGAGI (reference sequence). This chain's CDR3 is CASRGAAGNTGELFF. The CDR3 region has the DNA TGTGCCAGCAGAGGGGCCGCTGGAAACACCGGGGAGCTGTTTTTT.

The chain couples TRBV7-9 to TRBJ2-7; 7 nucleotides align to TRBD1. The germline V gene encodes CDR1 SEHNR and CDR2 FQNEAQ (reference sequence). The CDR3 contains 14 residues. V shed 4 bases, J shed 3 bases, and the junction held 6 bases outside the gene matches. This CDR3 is CASSSQGGDYEQYF. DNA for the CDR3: TGTGCCAGCAGCTCCCAAGGGGGCGACTACGAGCAGTACTTC.

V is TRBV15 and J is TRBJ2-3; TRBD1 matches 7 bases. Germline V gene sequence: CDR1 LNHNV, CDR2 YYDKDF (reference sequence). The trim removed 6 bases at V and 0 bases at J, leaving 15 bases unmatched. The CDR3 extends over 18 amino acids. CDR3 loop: CATSYPGTASVSTDTQYF. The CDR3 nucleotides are TGTGCCACCAGTTATCCCGGGACAGCTTCAGTGAGCACAGATACGCAGTATTTT.

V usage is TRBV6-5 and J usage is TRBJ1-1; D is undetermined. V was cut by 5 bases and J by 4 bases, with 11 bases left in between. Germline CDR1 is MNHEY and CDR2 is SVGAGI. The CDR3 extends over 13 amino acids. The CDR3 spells CASSPGGVTEAFF. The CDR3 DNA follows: TGTGCCAGCAGTCCCGGTGGAGTCACTGAAGCTTTCTTT.

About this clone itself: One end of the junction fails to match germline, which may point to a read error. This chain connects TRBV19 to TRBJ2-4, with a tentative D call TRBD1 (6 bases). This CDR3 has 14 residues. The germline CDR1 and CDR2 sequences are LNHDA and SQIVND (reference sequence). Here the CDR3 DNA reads TGTGCCAGTAAGGACAGTCTAGCCAAAAACAGTCAGTACTTC. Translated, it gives CASKDSLAKNSQYF.

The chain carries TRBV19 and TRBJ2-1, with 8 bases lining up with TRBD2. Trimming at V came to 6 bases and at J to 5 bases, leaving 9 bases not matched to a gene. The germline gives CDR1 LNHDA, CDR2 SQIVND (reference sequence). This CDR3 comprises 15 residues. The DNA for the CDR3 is TGTGCCAGTAGCGATAGCGGGGTTCCGAACAATGAGCAGTTCTTC. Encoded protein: CASSDSGVPNNEQFF. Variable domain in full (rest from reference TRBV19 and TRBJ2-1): DGGITQSPKYLFRKEGQNVTLSCEQNLNHDAMYWYRQDPGQGLRLIYYSQIVNDFQKGDIAEGYSVSREKKESFPLTVTSAQKNPTAFYLCASSDSGVPNNEQFFGPGTRLTVL.

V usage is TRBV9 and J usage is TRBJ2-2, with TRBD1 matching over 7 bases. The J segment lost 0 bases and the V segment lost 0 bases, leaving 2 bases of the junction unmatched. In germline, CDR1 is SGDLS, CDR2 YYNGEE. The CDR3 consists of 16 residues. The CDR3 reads CASSVEGAANTGELFF. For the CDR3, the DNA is TGTGCCAGCAGCGTAGAGGGGGCGGCGAACACCGGGGAGCTGTTTTTT.

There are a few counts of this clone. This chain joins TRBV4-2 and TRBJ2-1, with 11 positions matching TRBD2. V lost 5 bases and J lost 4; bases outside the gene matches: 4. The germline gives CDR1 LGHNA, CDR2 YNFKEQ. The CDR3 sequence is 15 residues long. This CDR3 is CASSAGLAEYNEQFF. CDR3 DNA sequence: TGTGCCAGCAGCGCGGGACTAGCGGAGTACAATGAGCAGTTCTTC.

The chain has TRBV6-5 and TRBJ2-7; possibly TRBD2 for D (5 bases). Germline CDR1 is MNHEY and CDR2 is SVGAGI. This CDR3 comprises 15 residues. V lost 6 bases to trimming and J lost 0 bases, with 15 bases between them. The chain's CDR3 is CASRPRELSSYEQYF. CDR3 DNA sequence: TGTGCCAGCAGGCCACGGGAACTAAGCTCCTACGAGCAGTACTTC.

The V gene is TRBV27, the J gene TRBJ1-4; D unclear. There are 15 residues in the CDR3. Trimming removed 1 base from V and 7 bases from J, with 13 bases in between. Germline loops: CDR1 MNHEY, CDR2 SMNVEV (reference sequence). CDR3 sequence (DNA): TGTGCCAGCAGTTTATTCCCAGACTCGGGTGAAAAACTGTTTTTT. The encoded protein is CASSLFPDSGEKLFF.

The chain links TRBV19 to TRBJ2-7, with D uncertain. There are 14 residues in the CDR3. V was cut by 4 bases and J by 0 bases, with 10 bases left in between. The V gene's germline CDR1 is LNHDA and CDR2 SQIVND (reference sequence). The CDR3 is CASSKAASSYEQYF. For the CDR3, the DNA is TGTGCCAGTAGTAAGGCAGCGAGCTCCTACGAGCAGTACTTC.

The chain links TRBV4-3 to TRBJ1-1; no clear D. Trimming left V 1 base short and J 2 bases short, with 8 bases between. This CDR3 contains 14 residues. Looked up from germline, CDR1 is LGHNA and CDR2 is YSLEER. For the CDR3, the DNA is TGCGCCAGCAGCCAAGCGTACAAAAACACTGAAGCTTTCTTT. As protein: CASSQAYKNTEAFF.

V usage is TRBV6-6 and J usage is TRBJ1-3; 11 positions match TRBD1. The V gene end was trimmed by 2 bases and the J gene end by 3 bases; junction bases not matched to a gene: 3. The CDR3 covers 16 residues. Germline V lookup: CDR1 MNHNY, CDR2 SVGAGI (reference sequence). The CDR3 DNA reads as TGTGCCAGCAGTTACCCCGGGACAGGGGGTGGAAACACCATATATTTT. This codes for CASSYPGTGGGNTIYF.